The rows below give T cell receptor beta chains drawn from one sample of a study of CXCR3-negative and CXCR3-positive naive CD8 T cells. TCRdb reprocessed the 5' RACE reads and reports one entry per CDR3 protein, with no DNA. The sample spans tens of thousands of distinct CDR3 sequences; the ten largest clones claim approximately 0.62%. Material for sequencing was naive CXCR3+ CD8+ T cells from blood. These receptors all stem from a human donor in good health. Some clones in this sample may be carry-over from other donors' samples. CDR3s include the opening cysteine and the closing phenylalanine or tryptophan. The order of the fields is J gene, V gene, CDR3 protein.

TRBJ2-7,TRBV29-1,CSVMGAWGYEQYF
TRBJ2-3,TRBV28,CASSGQWTSTDTQYF
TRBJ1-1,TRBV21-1,CASSKGQRGTGDNTEAFF
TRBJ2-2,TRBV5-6,CASLDFRTEDTGELFF
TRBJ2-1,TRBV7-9,CASSSLGQSTMGYNEQFF
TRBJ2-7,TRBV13,CASSRLPEGAREQYF
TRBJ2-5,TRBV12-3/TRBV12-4,CASHRGGLAETQYF
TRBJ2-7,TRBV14,CASRSGGGPFYEQYF
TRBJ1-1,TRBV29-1,CSVVPPWTTIEAFF
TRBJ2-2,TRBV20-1,CSTKGRREFETGELFF
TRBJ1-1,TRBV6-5,CASSYLPRQGLNTEAFF
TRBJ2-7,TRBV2,CASKVRGSYEQYF
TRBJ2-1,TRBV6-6,CASSSGTSGISEQFF
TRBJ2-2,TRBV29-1,CSADPGQGTGELFF
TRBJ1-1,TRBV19,CASTLRTIGSEAFF
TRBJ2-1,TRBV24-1,CATSDPGLPSHNEQFF
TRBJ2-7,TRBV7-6,CASSLADRGGYEQYF
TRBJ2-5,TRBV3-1,CASSQDRRLAGDGETQYF
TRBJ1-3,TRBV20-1,CSASAGESTIYF
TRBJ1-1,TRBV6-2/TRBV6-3,CASRDREARHTEAFF
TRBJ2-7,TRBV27,CASSEDAPGGKYEQYF
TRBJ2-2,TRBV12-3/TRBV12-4,CASSLVPGGSGELFF
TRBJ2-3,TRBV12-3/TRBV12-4,CASNGGGGIADTQYF
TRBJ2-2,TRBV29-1,CSVEGNANAGELFF
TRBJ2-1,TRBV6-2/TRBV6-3,CASRVTGTGVYEQFF
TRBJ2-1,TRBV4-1,CASSQEVGTLYNEQFF
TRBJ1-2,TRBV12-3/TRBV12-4,CASSPGTGGSYGYTF
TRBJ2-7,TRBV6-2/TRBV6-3,CASSFVNQGRAEQYF
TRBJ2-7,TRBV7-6,CASSHRDYEQYF
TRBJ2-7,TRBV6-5,CASSQFNSGSSYEQYF
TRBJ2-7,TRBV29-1,CSVRKAGTETYEQYF
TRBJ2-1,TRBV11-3,CASSFGFYNEQFF
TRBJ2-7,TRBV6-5,CASSYGGRVGEQYF